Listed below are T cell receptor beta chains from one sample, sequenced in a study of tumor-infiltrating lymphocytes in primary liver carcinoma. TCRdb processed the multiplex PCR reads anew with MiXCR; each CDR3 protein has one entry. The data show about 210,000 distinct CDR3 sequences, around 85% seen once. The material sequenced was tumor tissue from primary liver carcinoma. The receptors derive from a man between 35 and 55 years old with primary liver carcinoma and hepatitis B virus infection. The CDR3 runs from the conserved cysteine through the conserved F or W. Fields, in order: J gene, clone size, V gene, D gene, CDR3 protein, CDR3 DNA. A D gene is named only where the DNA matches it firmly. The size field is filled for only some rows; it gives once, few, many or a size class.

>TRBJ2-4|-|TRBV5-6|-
CVSSPEGLVKNIQYF
TGTGTCAGCAGCCCGGAGGGGCTAGTCAAAAACATTCAGTACTTC
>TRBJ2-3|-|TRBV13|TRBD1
CASSPRTGGTHTQYF
TGTGCCAGCAGCCCTAGGACAGGGGGCACACATACGCAGTATTTT
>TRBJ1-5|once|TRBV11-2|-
CASSFVEVTGSNQPQHF
TGTGCCAGTAGCTTTGTAGAGGTAACAGGGAGCAATCAGCCCCAGCATTTT
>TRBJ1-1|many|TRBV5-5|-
CASSLSSFGWGDTEAFF
TGTGCCAGCAGCTTGTCTTCTTTCGGCTGGGGGGACACTGAAGCTTTCTTT
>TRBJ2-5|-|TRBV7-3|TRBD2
CTSSRSGGQETQYF
TGTACCAGCAGCCGAAGCGGGGGACAAGAGACCCAGTACTTC
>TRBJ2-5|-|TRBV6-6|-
CSSSSTVETQYF
TGTTCCAGCAGCTCGACGGTAGAGACCCAGTACTTC
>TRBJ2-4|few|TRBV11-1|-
CASSFPGTGVTKNIQYF
TGTGCCAGTAGCTTTCCAGGGACTGGCGTGACCAAAAACATTCAGTACTTC
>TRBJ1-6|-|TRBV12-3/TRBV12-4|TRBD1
CASSLAPGQGGSPLLF
TGTGCCAGCAGTTTAGCCCCGGGACAGGGAGGTTCACCCCTCCTCTTT
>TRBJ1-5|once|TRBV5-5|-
CGSRLFAVNQSQHF
TGTGGCAGCAGATTGTTCGCAGTTAATCAGTCCCAGCATTTT
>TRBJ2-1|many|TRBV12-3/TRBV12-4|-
CANGEGGGSLSYNEQFF
TGTGCCAACGGGGAGGGGGGCGGGTCTCTCTCCTACAATGAGCAGTTCTTC
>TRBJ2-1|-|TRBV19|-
CVSSTRNSGFQFF
TGTGTCAGTAGTACCCGGAATAGCGGCTTCCAGTTCTTC
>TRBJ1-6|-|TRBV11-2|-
CGSSFQPFNSPLHF
TGTGGCAGCAGCTTTCAGCCTTTCAATTCACCCCTCCACTTT
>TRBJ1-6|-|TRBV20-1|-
CSASQPGSGSPLHF
TGCAGTGCTAGTCAGCCGGGCTCGGGTTCACCCCTCCACTTT
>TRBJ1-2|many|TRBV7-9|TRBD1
CASSSGTDPYGYTF
TGTGCCAGCAGCTCCGGGACAGACCCCTATGGCTACACCTTC
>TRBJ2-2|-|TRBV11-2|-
CVTIITATWTVGTGELFF
TGTGTCACCATCATCACCGCTACATGGACGGTGGGGACCGGGGAGCTTTTTTTT
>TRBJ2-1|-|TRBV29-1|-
CSVDSRRKGYNEQFF
TGCAGCGTTGATTCTCGCCGGAAGGGCTACAATGAGCAGTTCTTC
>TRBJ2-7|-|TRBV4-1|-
CANSQEAPVDEQYF
TGCGCCAACAGCCAAGAGGCCCCTGTTGACGAGCAGTACTTC
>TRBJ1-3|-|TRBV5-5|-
CAISAGTDLFSGNTIYF
TGTGCCATCAGCGCCGGGACGGATCTCTTTTCTGGAAACACTATATATTTT
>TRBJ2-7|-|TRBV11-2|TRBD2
CASSLAASGRGYEQYF
TGTGCCAGCAGCTTAGCCGCTAGCGGGAGGGGCTACGAGCAGTACTTC
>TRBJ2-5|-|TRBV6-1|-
CASIEWQTQYF
TGTGCCAGCATTGAATGGCAGACCCAGTACTTC
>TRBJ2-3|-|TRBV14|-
CASNQRSKTGRPDF
TGTGCCAGCAACCAAAGATCAAAAACGGGTAGGCCCGATTTT
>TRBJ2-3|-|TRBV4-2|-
CASSPNAGFADTQYF
TGTGCCAGCAGCCCTAATGCGGGATTCGCAGATACGCAGTATTTT
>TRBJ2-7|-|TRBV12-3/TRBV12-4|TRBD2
CASSLLGSGRGNEQYF
TGTGCCAGCAGTCTTCTAGGGAGCGGGAGGGGAAATGAACAGTACTTC
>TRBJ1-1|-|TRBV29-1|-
CSVFPGWGMNTEAFF
TGCAGCGTTTTTCCGGGGTGGGGGATGAACACTGAAGCTTTCTTC
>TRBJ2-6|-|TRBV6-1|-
CASSATQVRFSGANILTF
TGTGCCAGCAGTGCCACACAGGTGCGATTCTCTGGGGCCAACATCCTGACTTTC
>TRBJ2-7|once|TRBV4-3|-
CASSQEPGGEHNF
TGCGCCAGCAGCCAAGAGCCGGGGGGCGAGCATAACTTC
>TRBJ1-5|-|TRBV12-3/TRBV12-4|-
CTSSFGGTRYSNQPQHF
TGTACCAGCAGTTTCGGCGGGACGCGCTATAGCAATCAGCCCCAGCATTTT
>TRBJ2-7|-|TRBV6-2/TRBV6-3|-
CGSSLRHRAYEQYF
TGTGGCAGCAGCCTCCGGCACAGGGCCTACGAGCAGTACTTC
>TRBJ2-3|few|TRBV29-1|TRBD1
CSVSGTGVSDTQYF
TGCAGTGTTTCCGGGACAGGGGTATCAGATACGCAGTATTTT
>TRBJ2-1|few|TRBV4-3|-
CASSGPHNQQFF
TGCGCCAGCAGTGGCCCCCACAATCAGCAGTTCTTC
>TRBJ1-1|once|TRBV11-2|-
CASSSVGVGSLNTEAIF
-
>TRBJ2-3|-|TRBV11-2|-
CASIRRGTGNIYTQYF
TGTGCCAGCATCAGAAGAGGTACAGGGAACATATATACGCAGTATTTT
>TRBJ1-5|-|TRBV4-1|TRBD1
CASSLRAGGNRPRHF
TGCGCCAGCAGCCTTCGGGCAGGGGGCAATCGGCCCCGGCATTTT
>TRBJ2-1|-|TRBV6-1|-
CAGDLGGSYNEQFF
TGTGCCGGCGACTTGGGGGGTTCCTACAATGAGCAGTTCTTC
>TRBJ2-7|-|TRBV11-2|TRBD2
CANGLERSGSWVEQYF
TGTGCCAACGGCTTAGAACGTAGCGGGAGCTGGGTCGAGCAGTACTTC
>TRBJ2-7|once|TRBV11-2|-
CVSSSLWAITSDEQYF
TGTGTAAGCAGCTCTCTCTGGGCGATAACTTCCGACGAGCAGTACTTC
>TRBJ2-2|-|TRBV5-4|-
CTSSVDITGELFF
TGTACCAGCAGCGTCGATATCACCGGGGAGCTGTTTTTT
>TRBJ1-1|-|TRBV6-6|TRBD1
CVSSGTGVRIEAFF
TGTGTCAGCAGTGGGACAGGTGTAAGGATTGAAGCTTTCTTT
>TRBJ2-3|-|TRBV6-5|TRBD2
CASNPGLAGRDTQYF
TGTGCCAGCAACCCTGGACTAGCTGGAAGAGATACGCAGTATTTT
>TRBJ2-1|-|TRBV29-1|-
CSVLISPGREQFF
TGCAGCGTTCTGATATCGCCCGGGCGTGAGCAGTTCTTC
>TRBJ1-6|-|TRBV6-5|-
CANSSVDRGSYNSPLHF
TGTGCCAACAGTTCCGTGGATAGGGGTTCCTATAATTCACCCCTCCACTTT
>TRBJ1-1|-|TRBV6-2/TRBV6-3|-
CASSYSEQRTETFF
TGTGCCAGCAGTTACTCGGAACAAAGGACTGAAACTTTCTTT
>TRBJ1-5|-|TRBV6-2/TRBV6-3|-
CASRPLPLRRNNQPQHF
TGTGCAAGCAGGCCACTCCCTCTTAGACGGAATAATCAGCCCCAGCATTTT
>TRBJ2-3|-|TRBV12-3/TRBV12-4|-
CASMEGTSSGTQYF
TGTGCCAGCATGGAGGGGACAAGTTCTGGTACGCAGTATTTT
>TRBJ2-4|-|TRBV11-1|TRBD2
CASSFPGTSGTKTIHYF
TGTGCAAGCAGCTTTCCCGGGACTAGCGGAACCAAAACCATTCACTACTTC